What follows are 19 T cell receptor beta chains derived from one specimen sequenced in a study of cytomegalovirus exposure and HLA in healthy donors. 60 Vbeta and 13 Jbeta primers were used in PCR. Assay: immunoSEQ multiplex PCR; the TCRdb copy retains only in-frame clones and omits some. Of under 200,000 clones listed, about two thirds were seen once; the top ten hold roughly 4.4%. The sample consisted of PBMCs. These receptors were obtained from a woman in her late teens or twenties in good health and CMV-seropositive.

V is TRBV4-3 and J is TRBJ2-3, with D possibly being TRBD1 (6 bases). There are 17 residues in the CDR3. The V end lost 4 bases, the J end lost 2 bases, and 19 bases lay between the germline ends. Germline V gene lookup returns CDR1 LGHNA and CDR2 YSLEER. The CDR3 sequence: CASSPYHPGTNTDTQYF. The CDR3 nucleotides read TGCGCCAGCAGCCCCTACCATCCCGGGACAAACACAGATACGCAGTATTTT.

The chain carries TRBV19 and TRBJ1-1; 8 bases match TRBD1. The germline CDR1 and CDR2 sequences are LNHDA and SQIVND (reference sequence). Losses at the gene ends were 7 bases for V and 6 bases for J; bases not matched to a gene: 7. This CDR3 is built from 13 residues. CDR3 in amino acids: CASTGQVRPEAFF. DNA for the CDR3: TGTGCCAGTACGGGACAGGTACGGCCTGAAGCTTTCTTT.

The V gene is TRBV15, the J gene TRBJ2-1; D perhaps matches TRBD2 (6 bases). This CDR3 has 15 residues. V was cut by 9 bases and J by 2 bases, with 17 bases left in between. The V gene's germline CDR1 is LNHNV and CDR2 YYDKDF (reference sequence). DNA for the CDR3: TGTGCCACATCGGTACGGGACTCCCCCTACAATGAGCAGTTCTTC. This encodes CATSVRDSPYNEQFF.

The chain links TRBV7-9 to TRBJ2-1, with TRBD1 matching over 11 bases. The trim removed 3 bases at V and 6 bases at J, leaving 4 bases unmatched. This CDR3 region has 15 residues. CDR1 and CDR2 (germline): SEHNR, FQNEAQ (reference sequence). The CDR3 sequence: CASSLGTGGINEQFF. CDR3 bases: TGTGCCAGCAGCTTGGGGACAGGGGGGATCAATGAGCAGTTCTTC.

This clone was detected once. The chain couples TRBV28 to TRBJ2-5, with TRBD2 as a possible D gene (6 bases). CDR1 and CDR2 (germline): MDHEN, SYDVKM. The CDR3 contains 14 residues. V was pared by 4 bases and J by 1 base, with 10 bases between. CDR3 in DNA: TGTGCCAGCAGTTCCCGGGACTTCCAAGAGACCCAGTACTTC. It codes for CASSSRDFQETQYF.

The chain links TRBV5-1 to TRBJ2-2; D gene ambiguous. Germline V gene lookup returns CDR1 SGHRS and CDR2 YFSETQ. The CDR3 loop spans 14 amino acids. V was cut by 0 bases and J by 3 bases, with 6 bases left in between. CDR3 amino acids: CASSLASHTGELFF. The CDR3 region has the DNA TGCGCCAGCAGCTTGGCCTCCCACACCGGGGAGCTGTTTTTT.

J is TRBJ1-5 and V is TRBV6-1; 9 bases are shared with TRBD1. The length of the CDR3 is 15 residues. Unmatched junction bases numbered 4, after V lost 6 bases and J lost 1 base. CDR1 MNHNS and CDR2 SASEGT come from the germline V gene. CDR3 bases: TGTGCCAGCAGCTGGACAGGGGAAAGCAATCAGCCCCAGCATTTT. This codes for CASSWTGESNQPQHF.

The gene calls are TRBV18 and TRBJ2-7; TRBD2 aligns across 12 bases. The trim removed 6 bases at V and 3 bases at J, leaving 3 bases unmatched. CDR3 length equals 14 residues. Germline-derived CDR1 and CDR2 are KGHSH and LQKENI. In DNA, the CDR3 is TGTGCCAGCTCTCGGACTAGCGGGAACTACGAGCAGTACTTC. Its protein product is CASSRTSGNYEQYF.

This rearrangement joins TRBV2 to TRBJ1-4; 7 bases match TRBD1. CDR3 length equals 17 residues. Germline trimming cut 5 bases from V and 8 bases from J; bases unmatched to any gene: 17. Germline V gene lookup returns CDR1 SNHLY and CDR2 FYNNEI. As DNA, the CDR3 is TGTGCCAGCAGTCCCCCGAGACAGGGAAGAAGGTGGGAAAAACTGTTTTTT. Translating gives CASSPPRQGRRWEKLFF.

The rearrangement joins TRBV5-1 to TRBJ2-3; TRBD1 matches at 9 bases. In germline, CDR1 is SGHRS, CDR2 YFSETQ. J lost 3 bases, V lost 1 base, and 12 bases had no gene match. The CDR3 covers 18 residues. The CDR3 region has the DNA TGCGCCAGCAGCTTGCCCTACCCCCGGGACAGGGCAACAGATACGCAGTATTTT. Its translation: CASSLPYPRDRATDTQYF.

The sample holds a few counts of this clone. The chain has TRBV25-1 and TRBJ1-1; D gene ambiguous. The CDR3 has 12 residues. Trimming shortened V by 8 bases and J by 3 bases, and 10 bases separated the two germline ends. Germline-derived CDR1 and CDR2 are MGHDK and SYGVNS. CDR3 in DNA: TGTGCCAGCGGAGAACGCGACACTGAAGCTTTCTTT. Its protein product is CASGERDTEAFF. Complete variable domain (other parts from reference TRBV25-1 and TRBJ1-1): EADIYQTPRYLVIGTGKKITLECSQTMGHDKMYWYQQDPGMELHLIHYSYGVNSTEKGDLSSESTVSRIRTEHFPLTLESARPSHTSQYLCASGERDTEAFFGQGTRLTVV.

This clone came up a few times. The chain joins TRBV2 to TRBJ1-2, with D perhaps matching TRBD1 (5 bases). With 6 bases removed from V and 4 bases from J, the gap between germline ends came to 18 bases. The CDR3 extends over 15 amino acids. Germline assignment: CDR1 SNHLY and CDR2 FYNNEI. CDR3 nucleotide sequence: TGTGCCAGCAGCACCTTTACAGGTTCGCTCTATGGCTACACCTTC. This encodes CASSTFTGSLYGYTF.

The J gene is TRBJ1-1, the V gene TRBV13; 7 bases fit TRBD1. CDR3 length: 16 residues. CDR1 and CDR2 from the germline V gene are PRHDT and FYEKMQ (reference sequence). V was clipped by 6 bases and J by 1 base; unmatched bases: 11. The CDR3 DNA sequence: TGTGCCAGCAGACCAACAGGGGCAGGTGCGAACACTGAAGCTTTCTTT. It specifies CASRPTGAGANTEAFF.

V is TRBV4-3 and J is TRBJ2-3; possible D gene TRBD2, 6 bases. This CDR3 comprises 16 residues. Trimming shortened V by 0 bases and J by 0 bases, and 10 bases separated the two germline ends. Germline V gives CDR1 LGHNA, CDR2 YSLEER. The CDR3 spells CASSQEGGYSTDTQYF. CDR3 in DNA: TGCGCCAGCAGCCAAGAGGGGGGTTATAGCACAGATACGCAGTATTTT.

This sequence joins TRBV7-9 and TRBJ1-2; D remains unclear. Germline assignment: CDR1 SEHNR and CDR2 FQNEAQ (reference sequence). The CDR3 sequence is 11 residues long. V was clipped by 4 bases and J by 7 bases, with 7 bases between them. CDR3 DNA sequence: TGTGCCAGCAGCTCCTCCGGTGGCTACACCTTC. Translating gives CASSSSGGYTF.

The V and J genes are TRBV30 and TRBJ2-5, with a weak D call TRBD2 (6 bases). Trimming left V 6 bases short and J 5 bases short, with 19 bases between. The CDR3 has 14 residues. CDR1 GTSNPN and CDR2 SVGIG come from the germline V gene (reference sequence). This CDR3 is CACIKRGTAETQYF. DNA for the CDR3: TGTGCCTGCATTAAACGCGGGACCGCGGAGACCCAGTACTTC.

In nucleotides, the CDR3 is TGTGCCGGAGGTTGGGGGGGACCGAGCGAGCAGTACTTC. Protein sequence: CAGGWGGPSEQYF. The gene calls are TRBV6-1 and TRBJ2-5; 7 positions match TRBD2. The J call may not be correct, given that the DNA end is closer to TRBJ2-7. The length of the CDR3 is 13 residues. The germline V gene encodes CDR1 MNHNS and CDR2 SASEGT.

In this sample, this clone turned up once. The gene calls are TRBV5-1 and TRBJ1-3; 7 nucleotides agree with TRBD1. V lost 0 bases and J lost 4; bases outside the gene matches: 4. Germline CDR1 reads SGHRS; CDR2 reads YFSETQ. CDR3 length equals 15 residues. CDR3 coding DNA: TGCGCCAGCAGCTTGGAGCAGGGGGTCGGAAACACCATATATTTT. This sequence encodes CASSLEQGVGNTIYF.

The chain combines TRBV5-6 with TRBJ1-1; TRBD1 aligns across 7 bases. V lost 4 bases and J lost 4; bases outside the gene matches: 7. The V gene's germline CDR1 is SGHDT and CDR2 YYEEEE. The CDR3 has 14 amino acids. Written as DNA, the CDR3 is TGTGCCAGCAGCCCGATACAGGGGAGCACTGAAGCTTTCTTT. As protein: CASSPIQGSTEAFF.